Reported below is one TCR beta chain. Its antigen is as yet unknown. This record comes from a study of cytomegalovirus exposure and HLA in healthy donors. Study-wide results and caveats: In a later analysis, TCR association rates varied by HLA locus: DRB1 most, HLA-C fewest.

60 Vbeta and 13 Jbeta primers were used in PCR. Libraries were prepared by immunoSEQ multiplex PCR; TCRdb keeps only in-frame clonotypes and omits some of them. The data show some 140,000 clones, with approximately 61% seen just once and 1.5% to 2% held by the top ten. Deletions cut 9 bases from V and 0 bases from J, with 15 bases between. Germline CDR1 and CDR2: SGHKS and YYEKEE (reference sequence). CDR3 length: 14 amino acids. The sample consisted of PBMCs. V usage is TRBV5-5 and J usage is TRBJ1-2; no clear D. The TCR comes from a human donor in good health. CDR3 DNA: TGTGCCACCGCGGGGAGGACGACTAACTATGGCTACACCTTC. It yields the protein CATAGRTTNYGYTF.